A selection of T cell receptor beta chains follows, all from one sample in a study of human T cells and chemical hapten exposure. TCRdb used MiXCR to reprocess the RACE reads, holding one entry per CDR3 protein. The table records roughly 96,000 distinct CDR3 sequences, about 9.3% of them present only once. The sequencing used whole blood, collected in connection with sensitization to the hapten diphenylcyclopropenone (DPC). These receptors all come from a woman aged 40 to 50 with alopecia areata. Some clones in this sample may be carry-over from other donors' samples. The CDR3 runs from the conserved cysteine through the conserved F or W. The order of the fields is V gene, CDR3 protein.

>TRBV4-3
CASSQDYPTSGRYIQYF
>TRBV27
CASSIRRGYEQYF
>TRBV5-1
CASSLDGSSYNEQFF
>TRBV28
CASTPGGRGASEGEFF
>TRBV11-1
CASSARTGLHQPQHF
>TRBV6-2/TRBV6-3
CASSYGGVSNQPQHF
>TRBV6-2/TRBV6-3
CASSFDRVVYEQYF
>TRBV6-6
CASMEGDAYNSPLHF
>TRBV7-2
CASSRFLAVNNEQFF
>TRBV28
CASNPLTAPGANVLTF
>TRBV10-3
CAISEGAGQPQHF
>TRBV28
CASSLSGGLAGEQYF
>TRBV14
CASSPNFYEQFF
>TRBV11-2
CASSLVSEAGANVLTF
>TRBV14
CASSQAYEQYF
>TRBV7-5
CISVPEAHRDRVLNGYTF
>TRBV12-3/TRBV12-4
CASSINPGQLYEQYF
>TRBV2
CASSGFVSYNEQFF
>TRBV6-1
CASSEVGYVSNQPQHF
>TRBV28
CASSFLLGYEQYF
>TRBV5-1
CASSLGTNTGELFF
>TRBV27
CASSWRAGELFF
>TRBV10-3
CAISDMTGAPWANVLTF
>TRBV3-1
CASSRGQGVYNEQFF
>TRBV5-1
CASSLRREAVTQYF
>TRBV7-9
CASSFDGGYSTEAFF
>TRBV12-3/TRBV12-4
CASSPTDSGQAAYEQYF
>TRBV28
CASSYTGGTYNEQFF
>TRBV12-3/TRBV12-4
CASRRSTGYRSYEQYF
>TRBV7-6
CASSPYKDVTYGYTF
>TRBV6-5
CASSYRAGENYEQYF
>TRBV6-6
CASRLSTGWGEQFF